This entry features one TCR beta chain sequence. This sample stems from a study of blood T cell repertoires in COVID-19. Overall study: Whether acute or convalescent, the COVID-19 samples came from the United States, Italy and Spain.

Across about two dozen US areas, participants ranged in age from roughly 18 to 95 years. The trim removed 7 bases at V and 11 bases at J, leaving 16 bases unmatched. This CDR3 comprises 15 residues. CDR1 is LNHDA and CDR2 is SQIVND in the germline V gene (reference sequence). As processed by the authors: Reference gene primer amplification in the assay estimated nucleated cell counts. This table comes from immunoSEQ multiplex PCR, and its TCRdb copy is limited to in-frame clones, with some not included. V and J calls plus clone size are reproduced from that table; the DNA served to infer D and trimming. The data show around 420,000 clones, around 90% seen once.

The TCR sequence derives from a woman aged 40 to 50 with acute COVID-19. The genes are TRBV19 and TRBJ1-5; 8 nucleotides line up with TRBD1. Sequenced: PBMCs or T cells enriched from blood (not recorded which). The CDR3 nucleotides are TGTGCCAGTACCCCCTTATCGGGACAGGAGGGGGCCCAGCATTTT. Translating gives CASTPLSGQEGAQHF.